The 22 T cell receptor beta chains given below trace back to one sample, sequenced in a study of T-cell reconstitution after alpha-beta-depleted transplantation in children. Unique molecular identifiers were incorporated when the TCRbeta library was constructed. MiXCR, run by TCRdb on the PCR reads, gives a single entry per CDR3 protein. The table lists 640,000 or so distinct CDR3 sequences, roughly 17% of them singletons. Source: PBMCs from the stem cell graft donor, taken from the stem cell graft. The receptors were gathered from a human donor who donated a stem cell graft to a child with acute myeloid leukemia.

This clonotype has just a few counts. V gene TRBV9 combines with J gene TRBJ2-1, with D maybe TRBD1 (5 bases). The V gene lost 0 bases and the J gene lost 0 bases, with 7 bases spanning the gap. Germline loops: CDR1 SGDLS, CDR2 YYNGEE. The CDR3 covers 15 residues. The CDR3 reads CASSVGTNSYNEQFF. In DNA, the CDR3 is TGTGCCAGCAGCGTAGGGACAAACTCCTACAATGAGCAGTTCTTC. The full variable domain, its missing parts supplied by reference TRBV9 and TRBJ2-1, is DSGVTQTPKHLITATGQRVTLRCSPRSGDLSVYWYQQSLDQGLQFLIQYYNGEERAKGNILERFSAQQFPDLHSELNLSSLELGDSALYFCASSVGTNSYNEQFFGPGTRLTVL.

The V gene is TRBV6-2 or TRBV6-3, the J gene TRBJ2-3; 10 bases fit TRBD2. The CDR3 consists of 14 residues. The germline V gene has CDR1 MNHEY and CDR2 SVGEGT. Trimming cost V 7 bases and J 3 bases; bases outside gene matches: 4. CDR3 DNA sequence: TGTGCCAGCATAGCGGGGGGTTGGACAGATACGCAGTATTTT. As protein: CASIAGGWTDTQYF.

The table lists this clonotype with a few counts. The CDR3 DNA reads as TGTGCCACCAGCAGGGACAGCCAAGATGGCTACACCTTC. Amino acids: CATSRDSQDGYTF. This chain joins TRBV15 and TRBJ1-2; D might be TRBD1 (6 bases). The CDR3 has 13 residues. Germline CDR1 reads LNHNV; CDR2 reads YYDKDF (reference sequence). Trimming took 3 bases from V and 6 from J, leaving 11 bases between them.

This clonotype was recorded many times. CDR3 bases: TGCAGTGCTAGTGAGGGGTCCTATAATTCACCCCTCCACTTT. It specifies CSASEGSYNSPLHF. V and J are TRBV20-1 and TRBJ1-6; tentatively, D is TRBD1 (5 bases). CDR1 is DFQATT and CDR2 is SNEGSKA in the germline V gene (reference sequence). CDR3 length: 14 amino acids. Trimming stripped 3 bases from V and 1 base from J, with 7 bases between.

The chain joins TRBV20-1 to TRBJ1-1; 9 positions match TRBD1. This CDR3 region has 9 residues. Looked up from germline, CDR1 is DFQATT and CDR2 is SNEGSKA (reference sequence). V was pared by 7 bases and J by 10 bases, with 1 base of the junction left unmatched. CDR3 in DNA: TGCAGTGGACAGGGGGGAGCTTTCTTT. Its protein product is CSGQGGAFF.

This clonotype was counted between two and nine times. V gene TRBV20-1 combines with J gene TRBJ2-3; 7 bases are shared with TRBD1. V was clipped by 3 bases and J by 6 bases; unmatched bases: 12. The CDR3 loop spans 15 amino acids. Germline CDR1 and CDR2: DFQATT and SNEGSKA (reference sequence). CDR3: CSASRGTQNRDTQYF. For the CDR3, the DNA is TGCAGTGCTAGCAGGGGGACCCAAAATCGGGATACGCAGTATTTT.

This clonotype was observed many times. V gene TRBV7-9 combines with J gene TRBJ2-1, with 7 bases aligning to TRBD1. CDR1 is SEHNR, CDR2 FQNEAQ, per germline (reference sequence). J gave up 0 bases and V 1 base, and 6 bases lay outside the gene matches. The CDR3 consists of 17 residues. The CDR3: CASSLEDRWSSYNEQFF. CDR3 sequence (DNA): TGTGCCAGCAGCTTAGAGGACAGGTGGAGCTCCTACAATGAGCAGTTCTTC.

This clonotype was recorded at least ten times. CDR3 DNA: TGTGCCAGCAGCCCTTCGGGAGGGCGGGAACATGGCTACACCTTC. Translated: CASSPSGGREHGYTF. The chain carries TRBV7-2 and TRBJ1-2; D remains ambiguous. V was pared by 5 bases and J by 6 bases, with 19 bases between. Per germline, CDR1 SGHTA and CDR2 FQGNSA. This CDR3 contains 15 residues.

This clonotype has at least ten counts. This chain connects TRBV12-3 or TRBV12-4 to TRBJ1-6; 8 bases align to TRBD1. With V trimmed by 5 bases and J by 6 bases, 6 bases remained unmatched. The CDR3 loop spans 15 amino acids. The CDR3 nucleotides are TGTGCCAGCAGTGTAAGACAGGGGCCTAATTCACCCCTCCACTTT. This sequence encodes CASSVRQGPNSPLHF.

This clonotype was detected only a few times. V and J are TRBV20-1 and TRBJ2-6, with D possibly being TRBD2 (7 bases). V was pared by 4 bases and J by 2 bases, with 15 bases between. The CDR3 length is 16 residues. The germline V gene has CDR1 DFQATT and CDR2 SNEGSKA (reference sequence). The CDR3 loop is CSANSQGGAGANVLTF. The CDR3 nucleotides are TGCAGTGCTAATTCCCAAGGGGGGGCTGGGGCCAACGTCCTGACTTTC.

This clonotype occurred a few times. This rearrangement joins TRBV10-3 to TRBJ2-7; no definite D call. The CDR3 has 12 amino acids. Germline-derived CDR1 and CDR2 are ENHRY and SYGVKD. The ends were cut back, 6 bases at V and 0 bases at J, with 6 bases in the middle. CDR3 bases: TGTGCCATCAGCATAGACTCCTACGAGCAGTACGTC. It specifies CAISIDSYEQYV.

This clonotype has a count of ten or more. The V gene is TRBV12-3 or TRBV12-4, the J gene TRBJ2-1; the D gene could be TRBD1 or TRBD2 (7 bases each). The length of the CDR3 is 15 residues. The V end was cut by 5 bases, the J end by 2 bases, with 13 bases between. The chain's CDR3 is CASSMTGRAYNEQFF. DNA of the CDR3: TGTGCCAGCAGTATGACAGGGAGGGCCTACAATGAGCAGTTCTTC.

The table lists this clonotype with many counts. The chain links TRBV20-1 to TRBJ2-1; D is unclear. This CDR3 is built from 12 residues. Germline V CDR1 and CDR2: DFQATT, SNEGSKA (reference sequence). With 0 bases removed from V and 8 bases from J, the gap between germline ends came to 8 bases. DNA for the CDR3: TGCAGTGCTAGAGATTTTGGGGATGAGCAGTTCTTC. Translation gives CSARDFGDEQFF.

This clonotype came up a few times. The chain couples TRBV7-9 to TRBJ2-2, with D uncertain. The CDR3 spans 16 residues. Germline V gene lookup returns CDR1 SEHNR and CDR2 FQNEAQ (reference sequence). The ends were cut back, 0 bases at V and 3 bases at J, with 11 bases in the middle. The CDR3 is CASSLALGFHTGELFF. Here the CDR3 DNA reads TGTGCCAGCAGCTTAGCGCTGGGATTCCACACCGGGGAGCTGTTTTTT.

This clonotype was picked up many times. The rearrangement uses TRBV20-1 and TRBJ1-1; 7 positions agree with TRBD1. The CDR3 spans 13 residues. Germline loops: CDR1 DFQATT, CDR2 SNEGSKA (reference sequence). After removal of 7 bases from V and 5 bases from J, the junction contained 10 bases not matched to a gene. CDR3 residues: CSVRGDRVTEAFF. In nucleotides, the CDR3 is TGCAGTGTAAGAGGTGACAGGGTGACTGAAGCTTTCTTT.

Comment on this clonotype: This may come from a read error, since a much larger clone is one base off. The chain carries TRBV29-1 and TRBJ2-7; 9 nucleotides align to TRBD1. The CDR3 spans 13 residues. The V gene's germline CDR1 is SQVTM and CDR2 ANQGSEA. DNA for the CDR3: TGCAGCGTCTTACAGGGGGCGGAGTACGGGCAGTACTTC. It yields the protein CSVLQGAEYGQYF.

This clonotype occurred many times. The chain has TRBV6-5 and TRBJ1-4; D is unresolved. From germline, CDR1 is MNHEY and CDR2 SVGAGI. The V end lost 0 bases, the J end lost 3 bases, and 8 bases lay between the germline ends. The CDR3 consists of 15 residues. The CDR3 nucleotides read TGTGCCAGCAGTTACTCGATTACTCCTAATGAAAAACTGTTTTTT. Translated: CASSYSITPNEKLFF.

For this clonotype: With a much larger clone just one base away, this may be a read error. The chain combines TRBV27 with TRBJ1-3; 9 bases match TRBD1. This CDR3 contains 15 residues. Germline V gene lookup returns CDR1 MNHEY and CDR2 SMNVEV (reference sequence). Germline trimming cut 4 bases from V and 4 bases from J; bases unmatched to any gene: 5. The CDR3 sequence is CASSSRTGAGNTIYF. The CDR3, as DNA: TGTGCCAGCAGTTCACGGACAGGGGCAGGAAACACCATATATTTT.

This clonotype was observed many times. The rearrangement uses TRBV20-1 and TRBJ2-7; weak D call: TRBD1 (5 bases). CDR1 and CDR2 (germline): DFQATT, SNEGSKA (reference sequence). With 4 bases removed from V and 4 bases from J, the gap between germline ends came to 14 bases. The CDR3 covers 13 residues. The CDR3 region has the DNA TGCAGTGCTATTGACAGTAGAAAATACGAGCAGTACTTC. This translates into CSAIDSRKYEQYF.

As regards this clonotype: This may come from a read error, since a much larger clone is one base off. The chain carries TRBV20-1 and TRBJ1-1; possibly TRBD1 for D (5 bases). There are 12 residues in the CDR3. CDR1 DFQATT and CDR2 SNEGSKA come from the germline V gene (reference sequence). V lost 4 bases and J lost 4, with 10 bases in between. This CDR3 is CSAMTAFTEAFF. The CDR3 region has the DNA TGCAGTGCTATGACAGCATTCACTGAAGCTTTCTTT.

The CDR3 loop is CASSPRGTDNEQFF. DNA for the CDR3: TGTGCCAGCAGCCCGAGGGGAACAGACAATGAGCAGTTCTTC. V is TRBV12-3 or TRBV12-4 and J is TRBJ2-1; D possibly uses TRBD1 or TRBD2 (5 bases each). This CDR3 region has 14 residues. The V end was cut by 6 bases, the J end by 5 bases, with 14 bases between.

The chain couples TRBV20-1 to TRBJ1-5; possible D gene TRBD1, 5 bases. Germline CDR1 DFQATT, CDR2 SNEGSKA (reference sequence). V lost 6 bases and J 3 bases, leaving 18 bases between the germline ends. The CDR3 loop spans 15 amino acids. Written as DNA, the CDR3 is TGCAGTGCCATTAAGCGGCAGGGTTACAATCAGCCCCAGCATTTT. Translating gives CSAIKRQGYNQPQHF.